The rows below give T cell receptor beta chains drawn from one sample of a study of T-cell memory formation after mild COVID-19. In TCRdb, the 5' RACE reads were re-called with MiXCR into one record per CDR3 protein. The top ten clones hold roughly a fifth of a sample with 250,000 to 300,000 distinct CDR3 sequences, 15% to 20% of them seen once. The sample was PBMCs or a T cell subset sorted from them (not recorded which). These receptors were collected from a man aged 18 to 30 who had mild COVID-19 (a few samples of this study predate the infection). Cell type and time point are not known. The CDR3 runs from the conserved cysteine through the conserved F or W.

J gene: TRBJ2-7
V gene: TRBV6-5
CDR3 protein: CASSPPQMDEQYF

J gene: TRBJ1-2
V gene: TRBV7-9
CDR3 protein: CASSSFLHGGYTF

J gene: TRBJ2-5
V gene: TRBV3-1
CDR3 protein: CASSQGSSGGKTQYF

J gene: TRBJ2-3
V gene: TRBV9
CDR3 protein: CASSVDWSTDTQYF

J gene: TRBJ2-1
V gene: TRBV24-1
CDR3 protein: CATGTILGDEQFF

J gene: TRBJ2-3
V gene: TRBV5-5
CDR3 protein: CASSTGQGLWTDTQYF

J gene: TRBJ2-5
V gene: TRBV5-1
CDR3 protein: CASGGLETQYF

J gene: TRBJ1-1
V gene: TRBV7-9
CDR3 protein: CASGSWVSTEAFF

J gene: TRBJ2-6
V gene: TRBV5-1
CDR3 protein: CASSGGGQGFGGANVLTF

J gene: TRBJ1-2
V gene: TRBV15
CDR3 protein: CATSRDLGINYGYTF

J gene: TRBJ1-2
V gene: TRBV5-5
CDR3 protein: CASSFGGIGGYTF

J gene: TRBJ2-4
V gene: TRBV5-1
CDR3 protein: CASSLASSLAKNIQYF

J gene: TRBJ1-1
V gene: TRBV5-1
CDR3 protein: CASSLSDGGRGNPEAFF

J gene: TRBJ2-7
V gene: TRBV6-5
CDR3 protein: CASAIGQGGYEQYF

J gene: TRBJ2-3
V gene: TRBV7-9
CDR3 protein: CASRSPSTLAGSTDTQYF

J gene: TRBJ2-1
V gene: TRBV5-8
CDR3 protein: CASTVRGARSSEQFF

J gene: TRBJ2-1
V gene: TRBV5-1
CDR3 protein: CASSDPLAPNNEQFF

J gene: TRBJ2-4
V gene: TRBV4-3
CDR3 protein: CASSQEGPGVHSKNIQYF

J gene: TRBJ1-3
V gene: TRBV5-1
CDR3 protein: CASSLAPGSTGNTIYF

J gene: TRBJ2-7
V gene: TRBV25-1
CDR3 protein: CASSDLKTGHNSYEQYF

J gene: TRBJ2-3
V gene: TRBV4-1
CDR3 protein: CASSQYGSDTQYF

J gene: TRBJ1-2
V gene: TRBV11-2
CDR3 protein: CASSLDRLGGYTF

J gene: TRBJ2-3
V gene: TRBV18
CDR3 protein: CASSSRQGNTDTQYF

J gene: TRBJ2-7
V gene: TRBV11-2
CDR3 protein: CASSSPGQGINEQYF

J gene: TRBJ2-7
V gene: TRBV11-2
CDR3 protein: CASSLFLLYEQYF

J gene: TRBJ1-1
V gene: TRBV6-1
CDR3 protein: CASQGQGSTEAFF

J gene: TRBJ2-3
V gene: TRBV18
CDR3 protein: CASSPPASTDTQYF

J gene: TRBJ1-1
V gene: TRBV28
CDR3 protein: CASSFYGGGNTEAFF

J gene: TRBJ2-2
V gene: TRBV7-2
CDR3 protein: CASSPRPSGELFF

J gene: TRBJ1-1
V gene: TRBV20-1
CDR3 protein: CSARPLTGWDTEAFF

J gene: TRBJ1-5
V gene: TRBV19
CDR3 protein: CASSTGPSRPQHF

J gene: TRBJ2-7
V gene: TRBV6-5
CDR3 protein: CASSLRDRVSHEQYF

J gene: TRBJ1-2
V gene: TRBV19
CDR3 protein: CASSISGMYGYTF

J gene: TRBJ2-5
V gene: TRBV11-2
CDR3 protein: CASSLSGGAFEETQYF

J gene: TRBJ2-2
V gene: TRBV5-5
CDR3 protein: CASNSPRLNTGELFF

J gene: TRBJ1-4
V gene: TRBV5-1
CDR3 protein: CASSRDPQTNEKLFF

J gene: TRBJ1-5
V gene: TRBV5-5
CDR3 protein: CASSWDTGNQPQHF

J gene: TRBJ2-1
V gene: TRBV7-3
CDR3 protein: CASSLLSSDNEQFF

J gene: TRBJ1-2
V gene: TRBV3-1
CDR3 protein: CASSQDRGEDYGYTF

J gene: TRBJ2-2
V gene: TRBV11-3
CDR3 protein: CASSPRPGQGNTGELFF

J gene: TRBJ2-7
V gene: TRBV6-5
CDR3 protein: CASSYAWRGGEQYF